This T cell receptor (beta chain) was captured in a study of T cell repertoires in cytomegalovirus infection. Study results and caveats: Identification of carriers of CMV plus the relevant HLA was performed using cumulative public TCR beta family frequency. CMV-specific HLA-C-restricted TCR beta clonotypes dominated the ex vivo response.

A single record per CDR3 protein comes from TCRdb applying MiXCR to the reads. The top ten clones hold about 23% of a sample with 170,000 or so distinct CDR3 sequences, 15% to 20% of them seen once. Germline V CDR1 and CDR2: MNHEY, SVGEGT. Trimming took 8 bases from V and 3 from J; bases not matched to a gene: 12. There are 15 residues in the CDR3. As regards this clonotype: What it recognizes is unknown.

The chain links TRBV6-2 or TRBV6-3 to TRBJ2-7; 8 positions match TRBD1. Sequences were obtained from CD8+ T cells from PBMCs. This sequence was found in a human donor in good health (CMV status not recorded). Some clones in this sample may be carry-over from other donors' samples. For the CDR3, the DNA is TGTGCCAGCGCCTCCGACAGGGGCCTACTCTACGAGCAGTACTTC. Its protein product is CASASDRGLLYEQYF.